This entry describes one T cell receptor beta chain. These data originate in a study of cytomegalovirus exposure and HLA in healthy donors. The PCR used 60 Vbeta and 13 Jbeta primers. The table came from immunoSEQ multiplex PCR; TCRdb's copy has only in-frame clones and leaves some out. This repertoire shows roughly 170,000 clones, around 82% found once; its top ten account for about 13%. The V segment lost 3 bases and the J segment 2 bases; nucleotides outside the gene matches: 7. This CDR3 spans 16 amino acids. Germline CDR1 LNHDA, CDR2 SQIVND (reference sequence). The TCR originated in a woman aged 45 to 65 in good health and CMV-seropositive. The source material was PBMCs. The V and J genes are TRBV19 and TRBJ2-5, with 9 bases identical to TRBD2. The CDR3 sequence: CASSISGGRGQETQYF. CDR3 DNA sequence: TGTGCCAGTAGTATCAGCGGGGGGCGCGGACAAGAGACCCAGTACTTC.